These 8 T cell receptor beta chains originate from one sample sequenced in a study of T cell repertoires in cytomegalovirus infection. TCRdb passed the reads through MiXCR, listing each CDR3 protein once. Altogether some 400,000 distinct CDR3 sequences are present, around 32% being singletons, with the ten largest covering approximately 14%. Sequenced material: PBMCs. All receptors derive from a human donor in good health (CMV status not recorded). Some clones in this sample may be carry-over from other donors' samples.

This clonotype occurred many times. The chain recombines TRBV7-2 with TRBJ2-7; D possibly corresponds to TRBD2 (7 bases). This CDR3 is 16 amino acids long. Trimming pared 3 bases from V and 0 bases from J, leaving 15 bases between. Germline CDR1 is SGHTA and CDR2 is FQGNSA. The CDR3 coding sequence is TGTGCCAGCAGCTTGGACGGGCGGGGGCCCTCCTACGAGCAGTACTTC. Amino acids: CASSLDGRGPSYEQYF.

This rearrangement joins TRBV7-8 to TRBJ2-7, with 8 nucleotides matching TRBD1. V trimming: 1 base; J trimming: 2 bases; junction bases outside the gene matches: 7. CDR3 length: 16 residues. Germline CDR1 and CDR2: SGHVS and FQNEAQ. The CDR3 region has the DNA TGTGCCAGCAGCTTAGGCCGGGACAGGTTCACCTACGAGCAGTACTTC. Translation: CASSLGRDRFTYEQYF. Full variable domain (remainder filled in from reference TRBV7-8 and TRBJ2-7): GAGVSQSPRYKVAKRGQDVALRCDPISGHVSLFWYQQALGQGPEFLTYFQNEAQLDKSGLPSDRFFAERPEGSVSTLKIQRTQQEDSAVYLCASSLGRDRFTYEQYFGPGTRLTVT.

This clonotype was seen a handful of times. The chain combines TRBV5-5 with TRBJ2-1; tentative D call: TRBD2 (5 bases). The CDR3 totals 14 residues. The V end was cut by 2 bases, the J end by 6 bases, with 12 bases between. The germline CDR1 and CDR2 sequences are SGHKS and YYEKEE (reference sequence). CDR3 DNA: TGTGCCAGCAGCTTTCTAGGCAGCGGCAATGAGCAGTTCTTC. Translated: CASSFLGSGNEQFF.

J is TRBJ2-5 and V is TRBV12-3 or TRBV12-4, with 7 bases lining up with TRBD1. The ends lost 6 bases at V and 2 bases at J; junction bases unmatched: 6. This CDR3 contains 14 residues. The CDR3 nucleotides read TGTGCCAGCAGCCCACAGGGGCGACAAGAGACCCAGTACTTC. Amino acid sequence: CASSPQGRQETQYF.

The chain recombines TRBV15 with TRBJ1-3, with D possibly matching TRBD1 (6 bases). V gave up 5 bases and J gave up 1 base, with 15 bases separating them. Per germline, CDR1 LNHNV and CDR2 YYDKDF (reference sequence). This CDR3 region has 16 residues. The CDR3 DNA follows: TGTGCCACCAGCGGGGTGACAGGCGGATCTGGAAACACCATATATTTT. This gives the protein CATSGVTGGSGNTIYF.

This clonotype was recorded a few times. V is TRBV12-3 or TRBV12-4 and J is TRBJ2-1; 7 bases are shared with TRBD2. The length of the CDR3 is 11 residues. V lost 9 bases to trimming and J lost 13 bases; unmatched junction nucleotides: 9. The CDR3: CASVTPSGQFF. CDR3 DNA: TGTGCCAGTGTAACCCCTAGCGGTCAGTTCTTC.

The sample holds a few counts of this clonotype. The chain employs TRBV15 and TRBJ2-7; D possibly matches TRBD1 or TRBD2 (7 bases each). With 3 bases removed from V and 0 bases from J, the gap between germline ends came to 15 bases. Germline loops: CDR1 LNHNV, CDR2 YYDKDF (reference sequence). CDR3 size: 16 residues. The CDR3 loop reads CATSRGGQGGSYEQYF. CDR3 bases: TGTGCCACCAGCAGGGGGGGGCAGGGGGGCTCCTACGAGCAGTACTTC.

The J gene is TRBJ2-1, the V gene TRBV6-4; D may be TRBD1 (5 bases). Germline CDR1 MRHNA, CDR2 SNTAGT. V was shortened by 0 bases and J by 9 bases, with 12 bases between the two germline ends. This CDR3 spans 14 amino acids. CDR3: CASSDSIGGAEQFF. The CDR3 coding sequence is TGTGCCAGCAGTGACTCGATTGGTGGGGCTGAGCAGTTCTTC.